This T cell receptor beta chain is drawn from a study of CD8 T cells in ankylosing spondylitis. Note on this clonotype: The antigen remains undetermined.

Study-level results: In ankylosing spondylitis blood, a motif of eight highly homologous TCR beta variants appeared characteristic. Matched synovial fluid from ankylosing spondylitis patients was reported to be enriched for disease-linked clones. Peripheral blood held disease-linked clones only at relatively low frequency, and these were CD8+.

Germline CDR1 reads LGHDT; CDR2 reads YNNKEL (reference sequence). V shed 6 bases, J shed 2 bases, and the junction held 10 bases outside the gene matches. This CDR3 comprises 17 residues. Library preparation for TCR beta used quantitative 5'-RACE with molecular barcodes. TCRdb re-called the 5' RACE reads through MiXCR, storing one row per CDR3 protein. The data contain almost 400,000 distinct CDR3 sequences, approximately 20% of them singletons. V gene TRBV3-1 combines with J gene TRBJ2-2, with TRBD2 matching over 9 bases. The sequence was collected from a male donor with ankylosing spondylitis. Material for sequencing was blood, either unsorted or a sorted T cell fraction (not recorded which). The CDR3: CASSYHSGRTNTGELFF. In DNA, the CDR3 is TGTGCCAGCAGTTATCACAGCGGGAGGACTAACACCGGGGAGCTGTTTTTT. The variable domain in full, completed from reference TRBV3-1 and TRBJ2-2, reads DTAVSQTPKYLVTQMGNDKSIKCEQNLGHDTMYWYKQDSKKFLKIMFSYNNKELIINETVPNRFSPKSPDKAHLNLHINSLELGDSAVYFCASSYHSGRTNTGELFFGEGSRLTVL.